Each of the 15 T cell receptor beta chains below was sequenced from the same sample in a study of shared clonotypes between healthy human individuals (dated by TCRdb to about 2020). Library construction relied on the immunoSEQ multiplex PCR assay. Here the immuneACCESS table is served through TCRdb, limited to in-frame sequences with V and J called. Missing clones are a known gap in these copies; in checked studies unresolved V genes cover under half, and the rest lacks a known reason. The sample table shows hundreds of thousands of clones, and around 67% are seen once. Of the sample, about 9.3% falls within the top ten clones. The sequenced sample was memory CD4+ T cells sorted from blood. What this sample's cell subset or site label stands for: CD45RA-negative fraction. The receptors shown here come from a man younger than 45 in good health.

This clone was counted only a few times. CDR3: CASSEGPSGINTQYF. The DNA for the CDR3 is TGTGCCAGCAGCGAAGGCCCTAGCGGGATAAATACGCAGTATTTT. This chain connects TRBV11-3 to TRBJ2-3; 9 bases agree with TRBD2. Germline V gene lookup returns CDR1 SGHNT and CDR2 YENEEA. The V segment lost 5 bases and the J segment 7 bases; nucleotides outside the gene matches: 10. The CDR3 sequence is 15 residues long.

V usage is TRBV27 and J usage is TRBJ1-5, with a tentative D call TRBD1 (5 bases). The germline gives CDR1 MNHEY, CDR2 SMNVEV (reference sequence). V shed 3 bases and J shed 5 bases, with 17 bases lying between them. The CDR3 sequence is 16 residues long. CDR3 amino acids: CASSFLGHSGDQPQHF. CDR3 DNA sequence: TGTGCCAGCAGTTTCCTCGGACACAGCGGAGATCAGCCCCAGCATTTT.

The chain has TRBV28 and TRBJ2-1, with D unresolved. CDR3 length: 12 amino acids. From germline, CDR1 is MDHEN and CDR2 SYDVKM. The germline V and J ends were trimmed by 6 bases and 7 bases, with 10 bases remaining between them. The CDR3 DNA reads TGTGCCAGCAGATCGACACCGAATGAGCAGTTCTTC. Amino acid sequence: CASRSTPNEQFF.

Comment on this clone: This likely stems from a read error, as it lies one base from a far larger clone. This CDR3 is CASSRGQGAQETQYF. Written as DNA, the CDR3 is TGTGCCAGCAGCAGGGGACAGGGAGCTCAAGAGACCCAGTACTTC. The chain couples TRBV12-2 to TRBJ2-5; no DNA check was done on the table's D call, TRBD1. TRBV12-2 is flagged as a pseudogene. The CDR3 spans 15 residues.

CDR3 loop: CASSLLGRNTEAFF. In nucleotides, the CDR3 is TGTGCCAGCAGTTTGTTGGGGAGGAACACTGAAGCTTTCTTT. The chain employs TRBV28 and TRBJ1-1; D not resolved. Germline V gene lookup returns CDR1 MDHEN and CDR2 SYDVKM. The CDR3 is 14 amino acids. Trimming removed 3 bases from V and 1 base from J, with 9 bases in between.

This sequence joins TRBV10-3 and TRBJ1-1, with a tentative D call TRBD1 (6 bases). Looked up from germline, CDR1 is ENHRY and CDR2 is SYGVKD. V was shortened by 6 bases and J by 6 bases, with 20 bases between the two germline ends. This CDR3 is built from 15 residues. Written as DNA, the CDR3 is TGTGCCATCAGCCAAGGGAATGGGGGCTTCGCTGAAGCTTTCTTT. Its translation: CAISQGNGGFAEAFF.

The chain uses TRBV11-2 and TRBJ1-2; perhaps TRBD1 as D (5 bases). Germline loops: CDR1 SGHAT, CDR2 FQNNGV. Trimming took off 5 bases at V and 6 bases at J, with 16 bases between the two ends. The length of the CDR3 is 14 residues. CDR3 in amino acids: CASSLRVGAHGYTF. The CDR3 DNA is TGTGCCAGCAGCCTCCGAGTCGGGGCCCATGGCTACACCTTC.

The chain links TRBV11-2 to TRBJ2-7; the match to TRBD2 covers 8 bases. The CDR3 totals 14 residues. Germline assignment: CDR1 SGHAT and CDR2 FQNNGV. The V gene end was trimmed by 3 bases and the J gene end by 2 bases; junction bases not matched to a gene: 3. The CDR3 is CASSFSGGAYEQYF. Written as DNA, the CDR3 is TGTGCCAGCAGCTTTTCCGGGGGGGCCTACGAGCAGTACTTC.

The genes are TRBV11-3 and TRBJ2-3; 8 positions match TRBD1. V lost 1 base and J lost 4; bases outside the gene matches: 4. Germline-derived CDR1 and CDR2 are SGHNT and YENEEA. The CDR3 has 15 residues. The CDR3, as DNA: TGTGCCAGCAGCTTAGCCGGACAGGGCGCAGATACGCAGTATTTT. Its protein is CASSLAGQGADTQYF.

The chain employs TRBV7-9 and TRBJ2-1, with 7 bases matching TRBD1. The germline V gene has CDR1 SEHNR and CDR2 FQNEAQ (reference sequence). J gave up 7 bases and V 4 bases, and 10 bases lay outside the gene matches. The CDR3 contains 15 residues. The CDR3 bases are TGTGCCAGCAGCTCGTCCGACAGGGTATGGAATGAGCAGTTCTTC. This encodes CASSSSDRVWNEQFF.

The genes are TRBV19 and TRBJ1-1; 8 nucleotides line up with TRBD1. The CDR3 loop spans 15 amino acids. The ends lost 3 bases at V and 7 bases at J; junction bases unmatched: 10. In germline, CDR1 is LNHDA, CDR2 SQIVND (reference sequence). DNA of the CDR3: TGTGCCAGTAGTATTTGGCCCAGGGGGCCTGGTGAAGCTTTCTTT. This gives the protein CASSIWPRGPGEAFF.

V usage is TRBV18 and J usage is TRBJ1-3; D not certain. V lost 0 bases and J lost 3, with 6 bases in between. CDR3 length equals 14 residues. The germline CDR1 and CDR2 sequences are KGHSH and LQKENI. The CDR3 bases are TGTGCCAGCTCACCACCTGGGAATGGAAACACCATATATTTT. It translates to CASSPPGNGNTIYF.

The chain has TRBV5-3 and TRBJ2-7; possibly TRBD2 for D (6 bases). TRBV5-3 is an ORF; its function is uncertain. The germline V and J ends were trimmed by 4 bases and 3 bases, with 20 bases remaining between them. The CDR3 totals 16 residues. CDR3 loop: CARSMISSGQDYEQYF. The CDR3 DNA is TGTGCCAGAAGCATGATAAGCAGCGGGCAAGACTACGAGCAGTACTTC.

The chain links TRBV18 to TRBJ1-3; D is unclear. CDR3 length equals 15 residues. V lost 0 bases to trimming and J lost 0 bases, with 6 bases between them. Germline V gene lookup returns CDR1 KGHSH and CDR2 LQKENI. CDR3 DNA: TGTGCCAGCTCACCACCGGGGTCCTCTGGAAACACCATATATTTT. Translated, it gives CASSPPGSSGNTIYF.

The gene calls are TRBV28 and TRBJ2-7, with D tentatively TRBD2 (6 bases). This CDR3 region has 16 residues. Germline CDR1 reads MDHEN; CDR2 reads SYDVKM. Trimming took 3 bases from V and 2 from J, leaving 17 bases between them. The CDR3 reads CASSLLGGTLPYEQYF. The CDR3 nucleotides read TGTGCCAGCAGTTTGCTAGGCGGGACCCTCCCCTACGAGCAGTACTTC. The entire variable domain, with the rest obtained from reference TRBV28 and TRBJ2-7, is as follows: DVKVTQSSRYLVKRTGEKVFLECVQDMDHENMFWYRQDPGLGLRLIYFSYDVKMKEKGDIPEGYSVSREKKERFSLILESASTNQTSMYLCASSLLGGTLPYEQYFGPGTRLTVT.